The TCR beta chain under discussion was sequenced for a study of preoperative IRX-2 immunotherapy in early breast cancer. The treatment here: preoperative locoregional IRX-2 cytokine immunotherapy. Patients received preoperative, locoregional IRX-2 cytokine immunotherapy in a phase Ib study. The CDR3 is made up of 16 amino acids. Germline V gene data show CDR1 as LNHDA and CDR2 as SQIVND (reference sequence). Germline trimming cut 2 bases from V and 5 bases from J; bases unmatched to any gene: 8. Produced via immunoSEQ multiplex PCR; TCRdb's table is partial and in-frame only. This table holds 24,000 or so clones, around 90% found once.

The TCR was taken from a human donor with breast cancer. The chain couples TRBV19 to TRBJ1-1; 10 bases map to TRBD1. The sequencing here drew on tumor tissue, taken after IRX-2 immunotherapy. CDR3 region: CASSISPDRGGTEAFF. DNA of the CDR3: TGTGCCAGTAGTATATCCCCGGACAGGGGGGGTACTGAAGCTTTCTTT.